The next 28 T cell receptor beta chains were all read from a single sample in a study of T-cell reconstitution after alpha-beta-depleted transplantation in children. Researchers prepared the TCRbeta library using unique molecular identifiers, the study reports. Each CDR3 protein gets one entry after TCRdb re-called the PCR reads with MiXCR. The sample includes fewer than 120,000 distinct CDR3 sequences, under 13% of them seen just once. The starting material was PBMCs from the stem cell graft donor, obtained from the stem cell graft. These receptors all come from a human donor who donated a stem cell graft to a child with acute lymphoblastic leukemia.

Concerning this clonotype itself: This may be a read error, as it is one base from a much larger clone. The rearrangement uses TRBV27 and TRBJ2-6; tentative D call: TRBD1 (5 bases). The CDR3 length is 13 residues. Per germline, CDR1 MNHEY and CDR2 SMNVEV (reference sequence). The chain's CDR3 is CASQRSGANILTF. CDR3 DNA sequence: TGTGCCAGCCAGCGCTCTGGGGCCAACATCCTGACTTTC. Looking up the rest from reference TRBV27 and TRBJ2-6 gives the full variable domain: EAQVTQNPRYLITVTGKKLTVTCSQNMNHEYMSWYRQDPGLGLRQIYYSMNVEVTDKGDVPEGYKVSRKEKRNFPLILESPSPNQTSLYFCASQRSGANILTFGAGSRLTVL.

This clonotype has at least ten counts. The V gene is TRBV5-1, the J gene TRBJ1-2; D is possibly TRBD1 (5 bases). V was pared by 2 bases and J by 4 bases, with 12 bases between. Germline lookup yields CDR1 SGHRS and CDR2 YFSETQ. The CDR3 is 14 residues long. The CDR3 DNA reads as TGCGCCAGCAGCTTAAGGGACCAACTCTATGGCTACACCTTC. This gives the protein CASSLRDQLYGYTF.

This clonotype was recorded many times. V is TRBV11-2 and J is TRBJ1-1; 7 bases fit TRBD1. Germline V gene data show CDR1 as SGHAT and CDR2 as FQNNGV. This CDR3 is 16 amino acids long. With 4 bases clipped from V and 1 base from J, the junction kept 9 bases outside the gene matches. CDR3 in DNA: TGTGCCAGCAGCTCCGGGACAGCCCGGCGGAACACTGAAGCTTTCTTT. It yields the protein CASSSGTARRNTEAFF.

This clonotype was picked up many times. This rearrangement joins TRBV28 to TRBJ1-5, with D perhaps matching TRBD1 (5 bases). This CDR3 is built from 14 residues. CDR1 MDHEN and CDR2 SYDVKM come from the germline V gene. Trimming stripped 7 bases from V and 4 bases from J, with 14 bases between. The CDR3 nucleotides read TGTGCCAGCACCATGGGGGGGGGGAATCAGCCCCAGCATTTT. Residues: CASTMGGGNQPQHF.

Points on this clonotype: It may be a read error: a sequence one base away is much more abundant. The V gene is TRBV5-6, the J gene TRBJ1-5; 11 bases agree with TRBD1. Germline V gene data show CDR1 as SGHDT and CDR2 as YYEEEE. The CDR3 length is 15 residues. The CDR3 spells CSSSPGQGAHQPQHF. The CDR3 DNA reads TGTTCCAGCAGCCCCGGACAGGGGGCTCATCAGCCCCAGCATTTT.

This clonotype was picked up many times. This chain uses TRBV10-2 with TRBJ2-3; D remains ambiguous. V gave up 2 bases and J gave up 6 bases, with 12 bases separating them. CDR1 WSHSY and CDR2 SAAADI come from the germline V gene. This CDR3 is 14 amino acids long. CDR3 DNA sequence: TGCGCCAGCAGTGAGAGGGCCGGGCAGGATACGCAGTATTTT. Translated, it gives CASSERAGQDTQYF.

This clonotype was picked up many times. This chain joins TRBV6-2 or TRBV6-3 and TRBJ2-1; TRBD2 might be the D (5 bases). This CDR3 comprises 14 residues. Trimming pared 2 bases from V and 3 bases from J, leaving 8 bases between. Germline lookup yields CDR1 MNHEY and CDR2 SVGEGT. The CDR3 DNA reads as TGTGCCAGCAGTTACGGGGAGTACTACAATGAGCAGTTCTTC. It yields the protein CASSYGEYYNEQFF.

The chain carries TRBV30 and TRBJ1-4; TRBD1 matches at 11 bases. Germline V CDR1 and CDR2: GTSNPN, SVGIG (reference sequence). The CDR3 length is 14 residues. Losses at the gene ends were 3 bases for V and 11 bases for J; bases not matched to a gene: 8. This CDR3 reads CAWSLLGQGAKLFF. CDR3 bases: TGTGCCTGGAGCCTTCTCGGACAGGGGGCGAAACTGTTTTTT.

This clonotype was detected ten times or more. The V gene is TRBV5-1, the J gene TRBJ1-5, with D possibly being TRBD1 (5 bases). This CDR3 has 15 residues. Germline values: CDR1 SGHRS, CDR2 YFSETQ. The V and J ends lost 0 bases and 6 bases respectively, with 13 bases between them. CDR3 residues: CASSLDPRGSQPQHF. For the CDR3, the DNA is TGCGCCAGCAGCTTGGATCCTCGGGGGAGTCAGCCCCAGCATTTT.

The sample holds many counts of this clonotype. This rearrangement joins TRBV6-5 to TRBJ1-5; D gene ambiguous. V was trimmed by 0 bases and J by 2 bases, leaving 14 bases between them. The CDR3 consists of 17 residues. From germline, CDR1 is MNHEY and CDR2 SVGAGI. The CDR3, as DNA: TGTGCCAGCAGTTACTCCCTCCCGAGATTTGGCAATCAGCCCCAGCATTTT. The encoded protein is CASSYSLPRFGNQPQHF.

This clonotype was detected many times. V gene TRBV12-3 or TRBV12-4 combines with J gene TRBJ1-2; 9 bases map to TRBD1. Trimming took 5 bases from V and 4 from J; bases not matched to a gene: 14. CDR3 length: 17 amino acids. CDR3 coding DNA: TGTGCCAGCAGTCCCGGGCGGGACAGGGTATCTGTCTATGGCTACACCTTC. It encodes CASSPGRDRVSVYGYTF.

This clonotype was detected many times. V is TRBV7-2 and J is TRBJ2-3; 7 positions match TRBD2. Germline V gene lookup returns CDR1 SGHTA and CDR2 FQGNSA. This CDR3 is 15 amino acids long. V was pared by 7 bases and J by 3 bases, with 10 bases of the junction left unmatched. The CDR3 DNA reads TGTGCCAGCACCACTGGACTAGTTAGTACAGATACGCAGTATTTT. Translation: CASTTGLVSTDTQYF.

The table lists this clonotype with many counts. The genes are TRBV5-1 and TRBJ2-1, with 11 bases identical to TRBD2. Germline V gives CDR1 SGHRS, CDR2 YFSETQ. The CDR3 has 19 amino acids. J gave up 0 bases and V 4 bases, and 12 bases lay outside the gene matches. In DNA, the CDR3 is TGCGCCAGCAGCAGGTCTACTAGCGGGGGCCCGAGCTCCTACAATGAGCAGTTCTTC. It codes for CASSRSTSGGPSSYNEQFF. The variable domain in full, with the rest retrieved from reference TRBV5-1 and TRBJ2-1, is KAGVTQTPRYLIKTRGQQVTLSCSPISGHRSVSWYQQTPGQGLQFLFEYFSETQRNKGNFPGRFSGRQFSNSRSEMNVSTLELGDSALYLCASSRSTSGGPSSYNEQFFGPGTRLTVL.

This clonotype was seen repeatedly, ten times or more. This chain joins TRBV7-9 and TRBJ2-7; 10 bases agree with TRBD1. The CDR3 consists of 15 residues. Trimming cost V 2 bases and J 4 bases; bases outside gene matches: 5. The germline CDR1 and CDR2 sequences are SEHNR and FQNEAQ (reference sequence). The CDR3 region has the DNA TGTGCCAGCAGCTTACGGGACAGGGGTAGGTACGAGCAGTACTTC. This gives the protein CASSLRDRGRYEQYF.

This clonotype was seen at least ten times. V is TRBV27 and J is TRBJ1-1; TRBD1 might be the D (6 bases). The length of the CDR3 is 15 residues. Trimming stripped 0 bases from V and 8 bases from J, with 16 bases between. Germline values: CDR1 MNHEY, CDR2 SMNVEV (reference sequence). The CDR3 DNA reads as TGTGCCAGCAGTTTATCCATCTCGGGACAAGGCGAAGCTTTCTTT. Its protein is CASSLSISGQGEAFF.

This clonotype occurred many times. The chain employs TRBV7-2 and TRBJ2-6; D gene ambiguous. V was cut by 5 bases and J by 0 bases, with 8 bases left in between. The CDR3 totals 15 residues. Germline V lookup: CDR1 SGHTA, CDR2 FQGNSA. DNA of the CDR3: TGTGCCAGCAGCCGTAGTTTCTCTGGGGCCAACGTCCTGACTTTC. It encodes CASSRSFSGANVLTF. The full variable domain, in which reference TRBV7-2 and TRBJ2-6 provide the parts outside the CDR3, is GAGVSQSPSNKVTEKGKDVELRCDPISGHTALYWYRQSLGQGLEFLIYFQGNSAPDKSGLPSDRFSAERTGGSVSTLTIQRTQQEDSAVYLCASSRSFSGANVLTFGAGSRLTVL.

This clonotype was counted many times. As DNA, the CDR3 is TGTGCCAGCAGTTTACTCCAGGCTAGCGGGACGTCGAATGAGCAGTTCTTC. Encoded protein: CASSLLQASGTSNEQFF. The chain uses TRBV12-3 or TRBV12-4 and TRBJ2-1, with 9 positions matching TRBD2. J gave up 7 bases and V 2 bases, and 12 bases lay outside the gene matches. The CDR3 sequence is 17 residues long.

This clonotype was counted ten times or more. The chain couples TRBV27 to TRBJ2-3; 12 bases match TRBD2. The length of the CDR3 is 17 residues. With 3 bases clipped from V and 4 bases from J, the junction kept 8 bases outside the gene matches. From germline, CDR1 is MNHEY and CDR2 SMNVEV (reference sequence). The CDR3 region is CASSFLTSGRPPDTQYF. The CDR3 DNA reads TGTGCCAGCAGTTTCCTAACTAGCGGGAGGCCCCCAGATACGCAGTATTTT.

This clonotype was counted many times. The rearrangement uses TRBV12-3 or TRBV12-4 and TRBJ1-2; D call uncertain. Trimming removed 1 base from V and 2 bases from J, with 8 bases in between. The CDR3 loop spans 14 amino acids. The CDR3 sequence is CASSLGDKNYGYTF. The CDR3 bases are TGTGCCAGCAGTTTAGGCGACAAGAACTATGGCTACACCTTC.

The sample holds many counts of this clonotype. This rearrangement joins TRBV20-1 to TRBJ1-4, with TRBD1 matching over 10 bases. Germline V gives CDR1 DFQATT, CDR2 SNEGSKA (reference sequence). The ends lost 0 bases at V and 8 bases at J; junction bases unmatched: 6. This CDR3 comprises 15 residues. CDR3 protein: CSARDVDRGLEKLFF. CDR3 in DNA: TGCAGTGCTAGAGATGTGGACAGGGGGTTGGAAAAACTGTTTTTT.

This clonotype was picked up many times. The J gene is TRBJ2-1, the V gene TRBV2, with D possibly being TRBD1 (6 bases). This CDR3 contains 14 residues. V was cut by 4 bases and J by 1 base, with 8 bases left in between. Germline V gene lookup returns CDR1 SNHLY and CDR2 FYNNEI. This CDR3 is CASSADRSYNEQFF. The CDR3 DNA reads as TGTGCCAGCAGTGCGGACAGATCCTACAATGAGCAGTTCTTC.

This clonotype was counted many times. The CDR3 coding sequence is TGTGCCAGCACCACGCCGGGACAGGGGAGAGAGCAGTACTTC. Translation gives CASTTPGQGREQYF. The chain carries TRBV5-5 and TRBJ2-7, with TRBD1 matching over 10 bases. This CDR3 is built from 14 residues. The germline V gene encodes CDR1 SGHKS and CDR2 YYEKEE (reference sequence). V lost 6 bases and J lost 7; bases outside the gene matches: 10.

This clonotype appeared many times. The chain employs TRBV15 and TRBJ1-2, with D tentatively TRBD1 (5 bases). The V end was cut by 3 bases, the J end by 9 bases, with 20 bases between. CDR1 and CDR2 from the germline V gene are LNHNV and YYDKDF (reference sequence). The CDR3 has 15 residues. The CDR3 region is CATSSRGKEGYSYTF. Here the CDR3 DNA reads TGTGCCACCAGCAGTCGGGGGAAAGAGGGATATAGCTACACCTTC.

This clonotype has a count of ten or more. The J gene is TRBJ1-5, the V gene TRBV20-1; a possible D gene is TRBD1 (6 bases). CDR1 is DFQATT, CDR2 SNEGSKA, per germline (reference sequence). V lost 3 bases and J 4 bases, leaving 19 bases between the germline ends. This CDR3 comprises 16 residues. The CDR3 loop reads CSASSFRGGSNQPQHF. The CDR3 DNA reads TGCAGTGCTAGTTCGTTCAGGGGAGGGAGTAATCAGCCCCAGCATTTT.

This clonotype was recorded many times. This chain connects TRBV6-5 to TRBJ2-2, with 7 bases lining up with TRBD2. Trimming cost V 7 bases and J 4 bases; bases outside gene matches: 3. In germline, CDR1 is MNHEY, CDR2 SVGAGI. This CDR3 contains 13 residues. The CDR3 sequence is CASTRGSTGELFF. DNA of the CDR3: TGTGCCAGCACACGCGGGAGCACCGGGGAGCTGTTTTTT.

The chain has TRBV30 and TRBJ1-4, with 7 bases matching TRBD1. Germline CDR1 GTSNPN, CDR2 SVGIG (reference sequence). V lost 1 base and J lost 6; bases outside the gene matches: 2. The CDR3 runs to 13 residues. The CDR3 DNA follows: TGTGCCTGGAGTGAGGGGACAGATGAAAAACTGTTTTTT. Encoded protein: CAWSEGTDEKLFF. Full variable domain (outside the CDR3, taken from reference TRBV30 and TRBJ1-4): SQTIHQWPATLVQPVGSPLSLECTVEGTSNPNLYWYRQAAGRGLQLLFYSVGIGQISSEVPQNLSASRPQDRQFILSSKKLLLSDSGFYLCAWSEGTDEKLFFGSGTQLSVL.

The table lists this clonotype with many counts. The CDR3: CASSQSGTSNEQFF. Written as DNA, the CDR3 is TGCGCCAGCAGCCAATCTGGCACTAGCAATGAGCAGTTCTTC. The chain links TRBV4-3 to TRBJ2-1, with a weak D call TRBD2 (5 bases). The V gene's germline CDR1 is LGHNA and CDR2 YSLEER. Trimming pared 2 bases from V and 6 bases from J, leaving 11 bases between. This CDR3 has 14 residues.

CDR3 sequence: CAWSRQGYTGELFF. CDR3 nucleotide sequence: TGTGCCTGGAGTCGGCAGGGGTACACCGGGGAGCTGTTTTTT. This sequence joins TRBV30 and TRBJ2-2; a possible D gene is TRBD1 (6 bases). Deletions cut 2 bases from V and 3 bases from J, with 10 bases between. The CDR3 is made up of 14 amino acids. CDR1 is GTSNPN, CDR2 SVGIG, per germline (reference sequence). Variable domain in full (rest from reference TRBV30 and TRBJ2-2): SQTIHQWPATLVQPVGSPLSLECTVEGTSNPNLYWYRQAAGRGLQLLFYSVGIGQISSEVPQNLSASRPQDRQFILSSKKLLLSDSGFYLCAWSRQGYTGELFFGEGSRLTVL.